This T cell receptor (beta chain) is from a study of CD8+ T cells in alopecia areata. Study-wide results and caveats: Normal scalp had lower clonality than lesional scalp, with alopecia totalis/universalis lesions showing this most strongly.

CD4+ and CD8+ T cells were sorted from PBMCs. The CDR3 is made up of 16 amino acids. The ends lost 1 base at V and 9 bases at J; junction bases unmatched: 7. The germline V gene has CDR1 SGHRS and CDR2 YFSETQ. In this sample, this clone turned up a few times. Its matching antigen is unknown. Sequencing templates came from extracted RNA that was reverse transcribed into cDNA. Generated by immunoSEQ multiplex PCR, the TCRdb table keeps only in-frame clones and is missing some. The sample holds about 130,000 clones, 45% to 65% seen once. The receptor was isolated from a human donor with alopecia areata. V and J are TRBV5-1 and TRBJ2-1; 13 bases are shared with TRBD2. This specimen consisted of CD4+ T cells sorted from blood, obtained at week 0. The DNA of the CDR3 is TGCGCCAGCAGCTTGACTAGCGGGAGGGTAGGAGGTGAGCAGTTCTTC. Amino acid sequence: CASSLTSGRVGGEQFF.